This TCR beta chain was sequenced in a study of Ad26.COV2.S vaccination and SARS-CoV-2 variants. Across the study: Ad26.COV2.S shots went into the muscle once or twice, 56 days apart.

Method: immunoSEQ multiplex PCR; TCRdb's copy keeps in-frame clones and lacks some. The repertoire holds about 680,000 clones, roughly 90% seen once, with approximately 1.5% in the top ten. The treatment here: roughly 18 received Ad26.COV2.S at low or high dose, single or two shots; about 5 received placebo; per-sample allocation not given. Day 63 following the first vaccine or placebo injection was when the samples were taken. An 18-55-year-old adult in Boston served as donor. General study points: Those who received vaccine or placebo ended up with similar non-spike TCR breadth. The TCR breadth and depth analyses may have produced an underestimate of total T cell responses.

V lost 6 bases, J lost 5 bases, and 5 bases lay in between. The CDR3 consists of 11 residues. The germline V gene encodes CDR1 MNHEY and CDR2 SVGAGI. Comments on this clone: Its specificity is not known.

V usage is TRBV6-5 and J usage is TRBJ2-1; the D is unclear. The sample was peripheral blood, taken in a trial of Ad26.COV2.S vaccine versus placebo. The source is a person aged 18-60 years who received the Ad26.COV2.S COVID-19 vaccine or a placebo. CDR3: CASRVNNEQFF. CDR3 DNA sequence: TGTGCCAGCAGGGTTAACAATGAGCAGTTCTTC.